The following is a T cell receptor (beta chain) sequence with its context. Its antigen is currently unknown. This sample was taken from a study of vaccination and CD4 T cells after COVID-19. The Oncomine TCR Beta short-read assay was applied to DNA of cultured CD4+ T cells. MiXCR, run by TCRdb on the PCR reads, gives a single entry per CDR3 protein. The repertoire holds several thousand distinct CDR3 sequences, roughly 47% seen once, with around 40% in the top ten. Treatment indicated: roughly ten-day PBMC culture with coronavirus spike peptide pools or control peptides (ViraFEST assay). Antigen-specific T cells were expanded with peptide pools by ViraFEST, and TCRs were then sequenced. This CDR3 region has 15 residues. The ends were cut back, 2 bases at V and 2 bases at J, with 10 bases in the middle. Germline loops: CDR1 MNHEY, CDR2 SVGEGT.

The clonotype comes from a human donor who had recovered from COVID-19. The material was CD4+ T cells from blood, cultured in vitro, obtained after SARS-CoV-2 vaccination. The V and J genes are TRBV6-2 or TRBV6-3 and TRBJ1-5; a weak D match, TRBD1 (5 bases). The CDR3 here is CASSYGGDRNQPQHF. The CDR3 DNA sequence: TGTGCCAGCAGTTACGGGGGGGATCGCAATCAGCCCCAGCATTTT.